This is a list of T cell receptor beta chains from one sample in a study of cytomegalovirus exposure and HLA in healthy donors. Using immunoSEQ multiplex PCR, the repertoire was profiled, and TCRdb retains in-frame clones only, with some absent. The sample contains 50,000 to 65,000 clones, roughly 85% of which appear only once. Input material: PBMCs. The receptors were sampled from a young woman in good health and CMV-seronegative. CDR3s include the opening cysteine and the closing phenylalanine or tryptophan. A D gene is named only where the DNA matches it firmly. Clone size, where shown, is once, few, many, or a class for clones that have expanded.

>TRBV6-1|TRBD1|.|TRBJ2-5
CASSQTTGTQETQYF
TGTGCCAGCAGTCAAACGACAGGGACACAAGAGACCCAGTACTTC
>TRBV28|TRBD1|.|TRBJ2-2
CASRKQGPGTGELFF
TGTGCCAGCAGAAAACAGGGGCCGGGCACCGGGGAGCTGTTTTTT
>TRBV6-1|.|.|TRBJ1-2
CASSETGDYGYTF
TGTGCCAGCAGTGAAACTGGAGACTATGGCTACACCTTC
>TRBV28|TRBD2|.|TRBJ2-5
CASSLGGLAGKETQYF
TGTGCCAGCAGTTTAGGGGGACTAGCGGGGAAAGAGACCCAGTACTTC
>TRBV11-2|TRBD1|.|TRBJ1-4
CASSLAMTGGAEKLFF
TGTGCCAGCAGCTTAGCCATGACAGGGGGCGCGGAAAAACTGTTTTTT
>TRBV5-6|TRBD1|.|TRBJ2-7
CASSLWSGGPYEQYF
TGTGCCAGCAGCTTGTGGTCAGGGGGCCCCTACGAGCAGTACTTC
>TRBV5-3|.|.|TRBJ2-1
CARTLPASSYNEQFF
TGTGCCAGAACCCTTCCCGCGAGCTCCTACAATGAGCAGTTCTTC
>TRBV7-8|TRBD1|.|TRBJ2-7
CASSLSGQSYEQYF
TGTGCCAGCAGCTTATCGGGACAGTCCTACGAGCAGTACTTC
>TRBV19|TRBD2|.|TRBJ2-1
CASSIGPSGSVSNEQFF
TGTGCCAGTAGTATAGGACCTAGCGGGAGCGTCAGCAATGAGCAGTTCTTC
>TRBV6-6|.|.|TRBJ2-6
CASHSGANVLTF
TGTGCCAGCCACTCTGGGGCCAACGTCCTGACTTTC
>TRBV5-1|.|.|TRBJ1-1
CASSFRGRGATEAFF
TGCGCCAGCAGCTTCAGGGGCCGGGGGGCCACTGAAGCTTTCTTT
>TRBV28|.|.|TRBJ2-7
CASSLLAGVYEQYF
TGTGCCAGCAGTTTATTGGCAGGGGTCTACGAGCAGTACTTC
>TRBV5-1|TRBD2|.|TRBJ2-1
CASSPTTSSGSNEQFF
TGCGCCAGCAGCCCAACAACTTCTAGCGGGAGCAATGAGCAGTTCTTC
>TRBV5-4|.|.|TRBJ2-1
CASSLTGNSYNEQFF
TGTGCCAGCAGCCTGACAGGTAACTCCTACAATGAGCAGTTCTTC
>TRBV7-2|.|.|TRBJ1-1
CASSLAGHMNTEAFF
TGTGCCAGCAGCCTAGCGGGACACATGAACACTGAAGCTTTCTTT
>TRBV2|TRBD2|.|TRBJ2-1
CASSEEGRTSGDNEQFF
TGTGCCAGCAGTGAAGAAGGCCGGACTAGCGGCGACAATGAGCAGTTCTTC
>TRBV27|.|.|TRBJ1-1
CASSLADRNTEAFF
TGTGCCAGCAGTCTCGCGGACAGGAACACTGAAGCTTTCTTT
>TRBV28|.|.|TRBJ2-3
CASSLGGLLNTDTQYF
TGTGCCAGCAGTTTGGGGGGACTCCTCAACACAGATACGCAGTATTTT
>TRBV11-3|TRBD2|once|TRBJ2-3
CASSLGFPSGRADTQYF
TGTGCCAGCAGCTTAGGTTTCCCTAGCGGGAGGGCAGATACGCAGTATTTT
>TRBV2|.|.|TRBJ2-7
CASRTLSYEQYF
TGTGCCAGCCGGACACTATCCTACGAGCAGTACTTC
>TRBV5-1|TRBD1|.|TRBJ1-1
CASSLEGGDTEAFF
TGCGCCAGCAGCTTGGAAGGGGGCGACACTGAAGCTTTCTTT
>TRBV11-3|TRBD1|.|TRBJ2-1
CASSPGGGQGAIYNEQFF
TGTGCCAGCAGCCCAGGGGGAGGACAGGGGGCCATTTACAATGAGCAGTTCTTC
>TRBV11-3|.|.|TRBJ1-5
CASSLTPIVGGANQPQHF
TGTGCCAGCAGCTTAACCCCCATCGTGGGAGGGGCCAATCAGCCCCAGCATTTT
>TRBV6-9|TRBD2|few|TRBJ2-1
CASSYRTGTSGLNEQFF
TGTGCCAGCAGCTATAGGACCGGGACTAGCGGCCTCAATGAGCAGTTCTTC
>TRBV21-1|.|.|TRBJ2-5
CASSKRVTGIEETQYF
TGTGCCAGCAGCAAAAGGGTGACAGGGATCGAAGAGACCCAGTACTTC
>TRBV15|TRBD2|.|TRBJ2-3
CATSREAGGTDTQYF
TGTGCCACCAGCAGAGAAGCGGGAGGCACAGATACGCAGTATTTT
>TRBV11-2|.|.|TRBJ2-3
CASSSGRGGTDTQYF
TGTGCCAGCAGCTCTGGGCGGGGCGGCACAGATACGCAGTATTTT
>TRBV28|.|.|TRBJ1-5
CASGAGDTDQPQHF
TGTGCCAGCGGGGCGGGAGACACAGATCAGCCCCAGCATTTT
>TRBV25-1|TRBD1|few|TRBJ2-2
CASSEWGDRDTGELFF
TGTGCCAGCAGTGAATGGGGGGACAGGGACACCGGGGAGCTGTTTTTT
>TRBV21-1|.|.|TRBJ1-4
CASSRPRRVFNEKLFF
TGTGCCAGCAGCCGACCGCGGAGGGTTTTTAATGAAAAACTGTTTTTT
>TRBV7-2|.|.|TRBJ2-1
CASSLSANNEQFF
TGTGCCAGCAGCTTAAGCGCCAACAATGAGCAGTTCTTC
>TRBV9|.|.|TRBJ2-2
CASSPRQTGELFF
TGTGCCAGCAGCCCGCGACAAACCGGGGAGCTGTTTTTT
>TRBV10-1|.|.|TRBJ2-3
CASSESRGGTDTQYF
TGCGCCAGCAGTGAGTCGAGAGGCGGCACAGATACGCAGTATTTT
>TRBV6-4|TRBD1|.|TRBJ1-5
CASSRTGDSNQPQHF
TGTGCCAGCAGCCGGACAGGGGATAGCAATCAGCCCCAGCATTTT
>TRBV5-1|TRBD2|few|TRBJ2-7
CASSLGLAGGAEGEQYF
TGCGCCAGCAGCTTGGGACTAGCGGGAGGCGCCGAAGGGGAGCAGTACTTC
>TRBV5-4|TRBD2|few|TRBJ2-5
CASSFDGRYQETQYF
TGTGCCAGCAGCTTTGACGGGAGGTACCAAGAGACCCAGTACTTC
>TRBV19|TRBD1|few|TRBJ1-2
CASWTGRSYGYTF
TGTGCCTCTTGGACAGGGCGGTCCTATGGCTACACCTTC
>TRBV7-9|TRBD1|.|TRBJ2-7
CASSLGGGQGHEQYF
TGTGCCAGCAGCTTGGGGGGGGGACAGGGCCACGAGCAGTACTTC
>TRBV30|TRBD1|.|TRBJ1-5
CAWSRQGGQPQHF
TGTGCCTGGAGTAGGCAGGGGGGTCAGCCCCAGCATTTT
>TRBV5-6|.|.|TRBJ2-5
CASSFRGGQETQYF
TGTGCCAGCAGCTTTAGGGGGGGACAAGAGACCCAGTACTTC
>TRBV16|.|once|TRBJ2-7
CASSPVERVHEQYF
TGTGCCAGCAGCCCCGTTGAACGGGTCCACGAGCAGTACTTC
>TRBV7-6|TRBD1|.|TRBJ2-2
CASSRDRANTGELFF
TGTGCCAGCAGTCGGGACAGGGCGAACACCGGGGAGCTGTTTTTT
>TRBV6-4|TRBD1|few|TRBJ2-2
CASSEKQGGEAGELFF
TGTGCCAGCAGTGAGAAACAGGGGGGTGAAGCCGGGGAGCTGTTTTTT
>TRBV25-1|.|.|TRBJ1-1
CASSDWGRGENTEAFF
TGTGCCAGCAGTGACTGGGGGAGGGGGGAGAACACTGAAGCTTTCTTT
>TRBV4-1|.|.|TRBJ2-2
CASSQKEGANTGELFF
TGCGCCAGCAGCCAAAAAGAGGGGGCGAACACCGGGGAGCTGTTTTTT
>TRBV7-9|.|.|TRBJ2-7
CASSLIRQLSPYEQYF
TGTGCCAGCAGCTTAATCCGACAACTTAGTCCCTACGAGCAGTACTTC
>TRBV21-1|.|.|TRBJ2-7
CASSKAFRDFNYEQYF
TGTGCCAGCAGTAAAGCGTTCCGGGACTTCAACTACGAGCAGTACTTC
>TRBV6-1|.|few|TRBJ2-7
CASSEDGGTPYEQYF
TGTGCCAGCAGTGAAGATGGCGGAACACCCTACGAGCAGTACTTC
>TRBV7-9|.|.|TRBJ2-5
CASSLATDQETQYF
TGTGCCAGCAGCTTAGCCACAGATCAAGAGACCCAGTACTTC
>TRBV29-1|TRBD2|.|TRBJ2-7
CSVDGPGGSYEQYF
TGCAGCGTTGACGGGCCGGGGGGTTCCTACGAGCAGTACTTC
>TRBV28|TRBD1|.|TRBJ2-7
CASSRDGWGQQYEQYF
TGTGCCAGCAGTCGTGATGGGTGGGGACAGCAATACGAGCAGTACTTC
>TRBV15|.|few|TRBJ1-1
CATSSRQRGNTEAFF
TGTGCCACCAGCAGCAGACAGCGAGGGAACACTGAAGCTTTCTTT
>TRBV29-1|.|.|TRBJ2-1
CSGSPSADYNEQFF
TGCAGCGGTTCGCCTAGCGCAGACTACAATGAGCAGTTCTTC
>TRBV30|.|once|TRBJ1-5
CACGVRLVNQPQHF
TGTGCCTGTGGAGTACGGTTGGTGAATCAGCCCCAGCATTTT
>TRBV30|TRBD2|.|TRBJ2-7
CAWSGTGGNEQYF
TGTGCCTGGAGTGGAACGGGGGGGAACGAGCAGTACTTC
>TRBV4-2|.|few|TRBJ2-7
CASSQRRASSYEQYF
TGTGCCAGCAGCCAACGGAGAGCGAGCTCCTACGAGCAGTACTTC
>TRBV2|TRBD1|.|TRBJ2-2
CASRGTGGTGELFF
TGTGCCAGCAGGGGGACAGGGGGGACCGGGGAGCTGTTTTTT
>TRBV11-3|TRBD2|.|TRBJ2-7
CASSSREGPGEQYF
TGTGCCAGCAGCTCGCGGGAGGGCCCGGGGGAGCAGTACTTC